The source of this T cell receptor beta chain is a study of OX40 agonist ivuxolimab in advanced cancers. For the study at large: Three patients had partial responses: one hepatocellular carcinoma, two cutaneous melanoma. Study-level results: Average numbers of expanded clones were greater in CD8+ T cells than in CD4+.

Clones were sequenced by immunoSEQ multiplex PCR, and TCRdb holds only the in-frame ones, with some missing. The sample consists of over 95,000 clones, about 91% of them appearing once. With regard to this clone: The antigen is unknown.

Material: CD4+ or CD8+ T cells sorted from blood, obtained in a trial of the OX40 agonist ivuxolimab. The receptor was isolated from an adult with an advanced solid tumor such as melanoma, head and neck, liver or kidney cancer.

The CDR3 protein is CASSKAQGAPQETQYF. CDR3 bases: TGTGCCAGCTCAAAAGCACAGGGGGCGCCCCAAGAGACCCAGTACTTC. The chain recombines TRBV18 with TRBJ2-5, with 9 bases that match TRBD1. Germline trimming cut 5 bases from V and 1 base from J; bases unmatched to any gene: 8. There are 16 residues in the CDR3. CDR1 and CDR2 (germline): KGHSH, LQKENI.